This is a list of T cell receptor beta chains from one sample in a study of neoadjuvant nivolumab and ipilimumab in lung cancer. Data came from immunoSEQ multiplex PCR; TCRdb stores just in-frame clones and leaves some out. The data show tens of thousands of clones, approximately 78% seen once. Material: tumor tissue, obtained after neoadjuvant nivolumab, alone or with ipilimumab, at or shortly before surgery. The receptors come from an adult with non-small cell lung cancer. CDR3s include the opening cysteine and the closing phenylalanine or tryptophan. A D gene is named only where the DNA matches it firmly. Size values are once, few and many counts, or a class for expanded clones, and some rows have none.

clone size	J gene	D gene	V gene	CDR3 DNA	CDR3 protein
-	TRBJ1-2	TRBD1	TRBV30	TGTGCCTGGAGGGGGGGACAGCCTGGCTACACCTTC	CAWRGGQPGYTF
-	TRBJ1-3	-	TRBV12-5	TGTGCTAGTGGTTCGTCCTTAGGCCTCTCTGGAAACACCATATATTTT	CASGSSLGLSGNTIYF
-	TRBJ2-7	TRBD1	TRBV18	TGTGCCAGCTCATGGGACAGGCCGGGAGAGCAGTACTTC	CASSWDRPGEQYF
-	TRBJ1-1	-	TRBV29-1	TGCAGCGCGGATAGGGGAATCACTGAAGCTTTCTTT	CSADRGITEAFF
-	TRBJ2-2	-	TRBV18	TGTGCCAGCTCGTACAACAGGCGATTGAACACCGGGGAGCTGTTTTTT	CASSYNRRLNTGELFF
-	TRBJ2-3	-	TRBV7-2	TGTGCCAGCAGCCCAGACTATATCCGCACAGATACGCAGTATTTT	CASSPDYIRTDTQYF
-	TRBJ1-3	-	TRBV6-5	TGTGCCAGCATGAATAAGGCTTACACCATATATTTT	CASMNKAYTIYF
-	TRBJ2-3	TRBD2	TRBV4-1	TGCGCCAGCAGCCAAGGACTAGCGGGATCTGCGGATACGCAGTATTTT	CASSQGLAGSADTQYF
-	TRBJ2-6	-	TRBV30	TGTGCCTGGGAACCTGGGGCCAACGTCCTGACTTTC	CAWEPGANVLTF
-	TRBJ2-7	-	TRBV13	TGTGCCAGCAGCTTAACCATTACAGGGTCCGAGCAGTACTTC	CASSLTITGSEQYF
-	TRBJ2-3	-	TRBV29-1	TGCAGCGTTGAACGGGGCACCACGATAGATACGCAGTATTTT	CSVERGTTIDTQYF
-	TRBJ2-7	TRBD1	TRBV11-2	TGTGCCAGCAGAGGAGACAGGGGAAACTACGAGCAGTACTTC	CASRGDRGNYEQYF
-	TRBJ1-1	-	TRBV5-1	TGCGCCAGCAGCGGCCTGGTGGGGATGAACACTGAAGCTTTCTTT	CASSGLVGMNTEAFF
-	TRBJ2-2	-	TRBV6-5	TGTGCCAGCAGTTACTGGGAAGCGAACACCGGGGAGCTGTTTTTT	CASSYWEANTGELFF
-	TRBJ2-3	-	TRBV11-2	TGTGCCAGCAGCTTGAAAGGGACGGATACGCAGTATTTT	CASSLKGTDTQYF
-	TRBJ2-1	-	TRBV12-5	TGTGCTAGTGGTTTGGATCTGGGGGGCCTATCCTACAATGAGCAGTTCTTC	CASGLDLGGLSYNEQFF
-	TRBJ1-2	-	TRBV7-2	TGTGCCAGCAGCGCCTTGAGACAGGACTATGGCTACACCTTC	CASSALRQDYGYTF
-	TRBJ1-4	-	TRBV30	TGTGCCTGGAGTGTACTGGGGGAGAATGAAAAACTGTTTTTT	CAWSVLGENEKLFF
-	TRBJ1-1	-	TRBV7-9	TGTGCCAGCAGCTTGACAGTGAACACTGAAGCTTTCTTT	CASSLTVNTEAFF
-	TRBJ2-7	TRBD1	TRBV6-5	TGTGCCAGCACTCCTGGGACAGGGGGCGCCGAGCAGTACTTC	CASTPGTGGAEQYF
once	TRBJ1-5	-	TRBV30	TGTGCCTGGGGGTCCCCCGAAGGTAGTCGGGGAAGGCCCCAGCATTTT	CAWGSPEGSRGRPQHF
-	TRBJ1-5	TRBD1	TRBV7-9	TGTGCCAGCAGCCTAGAACAGGGGGCTGGTCAGCCCCAGCATTTT	CASSLEQGAGQPQHF
once	TRBJ1-1	-	TRBV7-9	TGTGCCAGCACCCCCGGCACAGACACTGAAGCTTTCTTT	CASTPGTDTEAFF
-	TRBJ2-1	TRBD1	TRBV7-9	TGTGCCAGCAGCAAAAGACAGGGGAATGAGCAGTTCTTC	CASSKRQGNEQFF
-	TRBJ1-1	-	TRBV5-1	TGCGCCAGCAGCTCGTGGGGCCAGGACACTGAAGCTTTCTTT	CASSSWGQDTEAFF
-	TRBJ2-1	-	TRBV20-1	TGCAGTGCTAGATTGGATAATGAGCAGTTCTTC	CSARLDNEQFF
-	TRBJ1-3	-	TRBV11-2	TGTGCCAGCAGCTTTACAGCTGGAAACACCATATATTTT	CASSFTAGNTIYF
once	TRBJ2-2	TRBD2	TRBV7-2	TGTGCCAGACGGACTAGCACCGGGGAGCTGTTTTTT	CARRTSTGELFF
-	TRBJ2-7	-	TRBV2	TGTGCCAGCAGTGAAGGGCCGGGGGATGGGTACGAGCAGTACTTC	CASSEGPGDGYEQYF
-	TRBJ1-1	TRBD1	TRBV4-2	TGTGCCAGCAGCCAAGCCGGGACAGGGGCTACTGAAGCTTTCTTT	CASSQAGTGATEAFF
-	TRBJ1-1	-	TRBV6-1	TGTGCCAGCAGTGTCAGCGGAAAGGGCGAAGGGGGAGCTTTCTTT	CASSVSGKGEGGAFF
-	TRBJ2-3	-	TRBV12-5	TGTGCTAGTGGCCTCGCGGACATCTCAGATACGCAGTATTTT	CASGLADISDTQYF
-	TRBJ1-3	-	TRBV5-1	TGCGCCAGCAGCTTGGACCCAGCTGGAAACACCATATATTTT	CASSLDPAGNTIYF
-	TRBJ2-7	TRBD2	TRBV7-2	TGTGCCAGCAGACCTACTAGCGGATCCTACGAGCAGTACTTC	CASRPTSGSYEQYF
few	TRBJ1-1	-	TRBV30	TGTGCCTGGAGTGTAGTTGGTCCCCACCTAGGCGAAGCTTTCTTT	CAWSVVGPHLGEAFF
-	TRBJ2-7	-	TRBV18	TGTGCCAGCTCACCACCTAGCGGATACGAGCAGTACTTC	CASSPPSGYEQYF
-	TRBJ2-1	-	TRBV11-3	TGTGCCAGCAGCTTAGATACCGGGTCCTACAATGAGCAGTTCTTC	CASSLDTGSYNEQFF